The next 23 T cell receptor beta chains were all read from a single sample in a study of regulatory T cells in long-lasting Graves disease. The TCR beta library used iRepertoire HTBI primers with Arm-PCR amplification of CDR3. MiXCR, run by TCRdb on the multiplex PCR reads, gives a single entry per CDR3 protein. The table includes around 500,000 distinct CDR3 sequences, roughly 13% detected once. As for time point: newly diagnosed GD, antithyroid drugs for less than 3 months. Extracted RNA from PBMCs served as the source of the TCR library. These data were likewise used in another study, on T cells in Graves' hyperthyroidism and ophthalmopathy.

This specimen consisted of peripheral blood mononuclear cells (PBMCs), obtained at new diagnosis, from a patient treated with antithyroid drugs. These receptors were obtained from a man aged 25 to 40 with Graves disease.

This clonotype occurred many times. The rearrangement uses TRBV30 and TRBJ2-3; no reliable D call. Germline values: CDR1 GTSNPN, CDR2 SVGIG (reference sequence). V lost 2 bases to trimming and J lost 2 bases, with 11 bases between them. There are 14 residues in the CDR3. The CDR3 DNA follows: TGTGCCTGGAGTATAAGAACTACCACAGATACGCAGTATTTT. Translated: CAWSIRTTTDTQYF. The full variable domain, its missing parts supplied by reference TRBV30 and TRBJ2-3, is SQTIHQWPATLVQPVGSPLSLECTVEGTSNPNLYWYRQAAGRGLQLLFYSVGIGQISSEVPQNLSASRPQDRQFILSSKKLLLSDSGFYLCAWSIRTTTDTQYFGPGTRLTVL.

The CDR3 DNA follows: TGCGCCAGAGCTAGCGGGAACTCCTACGAGCAGTACTTC. This sequence encodes CARASGNSYEQYF. The chain uses TRBV10-1 and TRBJ2-7; 9 nucleotides line up with TRBD2. CDR1 is WNHNN and CDR2 is SYGVQD in the germline V gene (reference sequence). This CDR3 has 13 residues. V shed 9 bases, J shed 0 bases, and the junction held 3 bases outside the gene matches.

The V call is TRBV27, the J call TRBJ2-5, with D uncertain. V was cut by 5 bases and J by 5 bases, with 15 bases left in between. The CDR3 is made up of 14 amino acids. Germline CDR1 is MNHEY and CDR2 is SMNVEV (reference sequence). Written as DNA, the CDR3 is TGTGCCAGCAGTCTGGTCTCCCCTGGGGAGACCCAGTACTTC. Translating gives CASSLVSPGETQYF.

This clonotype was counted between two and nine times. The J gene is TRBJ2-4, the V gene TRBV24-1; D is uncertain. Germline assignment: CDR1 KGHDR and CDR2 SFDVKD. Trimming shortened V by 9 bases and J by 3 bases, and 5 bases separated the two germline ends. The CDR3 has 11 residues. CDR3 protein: CATSFKNIQYF. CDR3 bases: TGTGCCACCTCCTTCAAAAACATTCAGTACTTC.

The CDR3 reads CASSLVGSSGANVLTF. The CDR3 region has the DNA TGCGCCAGCAGCTTGGTCGGGAGCTCTGGGGCCAACGTCCTGACTTTC. The chain couples TRBV5-1 to TRBJ2-6; a weak D match, TRBD2 (6 bases). Germline lookup yields CDR1 SGHRS and CDR2 YFSETQ. This CDR3 has 16 residues. Trimming left V 0 bases short and J 0 bases short, with 7 bases between.

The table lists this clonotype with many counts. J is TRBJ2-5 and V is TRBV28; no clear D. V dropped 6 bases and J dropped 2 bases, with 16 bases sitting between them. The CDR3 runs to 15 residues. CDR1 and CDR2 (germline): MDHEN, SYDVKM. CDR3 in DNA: TGTGCCAGCAGCGCACCGGGCCCCACACAAGAGACCCAGTACTTC. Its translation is CASSAPGPTQETQYF.

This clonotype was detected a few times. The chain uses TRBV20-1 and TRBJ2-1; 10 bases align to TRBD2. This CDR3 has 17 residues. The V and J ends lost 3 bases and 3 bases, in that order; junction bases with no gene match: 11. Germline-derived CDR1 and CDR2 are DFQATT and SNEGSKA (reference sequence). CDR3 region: CSARVLAGEIIYNEQFF. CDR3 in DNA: TGCAGTGCTAGGGTGCTAGCGGGAGAGATAATCTACAATGAGCAGTTCTTC.

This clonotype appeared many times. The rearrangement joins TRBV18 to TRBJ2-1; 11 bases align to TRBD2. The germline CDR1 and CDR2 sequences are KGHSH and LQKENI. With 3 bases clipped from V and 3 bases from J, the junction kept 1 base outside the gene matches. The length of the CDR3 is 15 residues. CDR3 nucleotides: TGTGCCAGCTCACCGGGACTAGCGGACTACAATGAGCAGTTCTTC. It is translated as CASSPGLADYNEQFF.

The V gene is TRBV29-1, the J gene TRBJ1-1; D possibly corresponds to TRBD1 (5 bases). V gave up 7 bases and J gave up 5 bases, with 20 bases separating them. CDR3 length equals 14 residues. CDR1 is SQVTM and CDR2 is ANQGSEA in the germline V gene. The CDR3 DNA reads TGCAGCGGGGGCAGGGCCACGATTTGGACTGAAGCTTTCTTT. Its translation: CSGGRATIWTEAFF.

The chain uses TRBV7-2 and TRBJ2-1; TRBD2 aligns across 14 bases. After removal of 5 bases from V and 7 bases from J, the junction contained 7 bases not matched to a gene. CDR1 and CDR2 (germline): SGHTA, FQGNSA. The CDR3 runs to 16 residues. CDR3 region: CASSPFGTSGRNEQFF. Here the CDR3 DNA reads TGTGCCAGCAGCCCTTTCGGGACTAGCGGGAGAAATGAGCAGTTCTTC.

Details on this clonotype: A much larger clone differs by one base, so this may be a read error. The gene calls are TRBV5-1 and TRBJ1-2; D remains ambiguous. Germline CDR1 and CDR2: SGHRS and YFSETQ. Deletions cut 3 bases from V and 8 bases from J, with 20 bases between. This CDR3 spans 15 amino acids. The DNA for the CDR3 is TGCGCCAGCAGCTCCGTCGGGGTCGAGGCTATGGGCTACACCTTC. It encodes CASSSVGVEAMGYTF.

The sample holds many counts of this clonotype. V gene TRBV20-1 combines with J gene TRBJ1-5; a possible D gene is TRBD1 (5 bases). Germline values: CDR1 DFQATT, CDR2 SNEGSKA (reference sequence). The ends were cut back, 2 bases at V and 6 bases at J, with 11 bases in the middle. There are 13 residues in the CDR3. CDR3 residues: CSARRGAGQPQHF. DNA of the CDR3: TGCAGTGCTAGAAGGGGTGCGGGTCAGCCCCAGCATTTT.

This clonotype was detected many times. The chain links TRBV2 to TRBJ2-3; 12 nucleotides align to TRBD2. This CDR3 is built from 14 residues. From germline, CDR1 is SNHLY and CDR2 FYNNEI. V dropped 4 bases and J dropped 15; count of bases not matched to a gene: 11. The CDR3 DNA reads TGTGCCAGCAGTGCCGATGGTCTAGCGGGAGGGCTATATTTT. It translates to CASSADGLAGGLYF.

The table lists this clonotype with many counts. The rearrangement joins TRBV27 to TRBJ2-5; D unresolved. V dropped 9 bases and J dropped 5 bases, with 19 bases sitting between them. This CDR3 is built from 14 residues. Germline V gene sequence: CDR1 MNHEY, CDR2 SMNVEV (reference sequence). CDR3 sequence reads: CASLVTLRRETQYF. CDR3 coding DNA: TGTGCCAGTTTGGTAACCCTTCGACGGGAGACCCAGTACTTC.

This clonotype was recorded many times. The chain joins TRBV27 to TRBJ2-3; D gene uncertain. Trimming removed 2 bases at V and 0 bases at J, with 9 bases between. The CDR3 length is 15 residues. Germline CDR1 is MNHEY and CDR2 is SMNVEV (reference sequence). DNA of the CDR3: TGTGCCAGCAGTTTAGGGCCAGCTAGCACAGATACGCAGTATTTT. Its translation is CASSLGPASTDTQYF.

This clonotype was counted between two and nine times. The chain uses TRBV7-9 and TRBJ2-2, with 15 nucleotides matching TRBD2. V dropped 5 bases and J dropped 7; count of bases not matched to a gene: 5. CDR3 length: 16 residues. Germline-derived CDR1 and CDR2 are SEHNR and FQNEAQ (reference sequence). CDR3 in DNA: TGTGCCAGCAGCCCCGGACTAGCGGGAGGGCACGGGGAGCTGTTTTTT. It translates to CASSPGLAGGHGELFF.

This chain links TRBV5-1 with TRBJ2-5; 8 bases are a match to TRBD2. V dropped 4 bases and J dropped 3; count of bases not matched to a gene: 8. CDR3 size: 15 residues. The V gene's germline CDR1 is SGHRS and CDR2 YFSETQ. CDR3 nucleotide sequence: TGCGCCAGCAGCCCAGCCGGGACTAGGGAAGAGACCCAGTACTTC. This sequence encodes CASSPAGTREETQYF.

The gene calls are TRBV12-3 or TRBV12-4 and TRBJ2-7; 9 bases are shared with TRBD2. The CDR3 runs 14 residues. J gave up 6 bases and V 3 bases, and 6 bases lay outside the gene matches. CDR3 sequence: CASSLAGGLGEQYF. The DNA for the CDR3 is TGTGCCAGCAGTTTGGCGGGAGGGCTAGGCGAGCAGTACTTC.

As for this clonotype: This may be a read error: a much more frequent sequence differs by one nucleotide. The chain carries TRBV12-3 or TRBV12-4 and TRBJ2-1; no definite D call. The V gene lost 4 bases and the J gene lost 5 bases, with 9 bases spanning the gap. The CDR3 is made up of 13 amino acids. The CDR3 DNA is TGTGCCAGCAGTTCCGGACCCCACAATGAGCAGTTCTTC. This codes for CASSSGPHNEQFF.

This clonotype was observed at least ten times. The CDR3 region is CASSLNDYEQYF. CDR3 nucleotide sequence: TGTGCCAGCAGTTTAAACGACTACGAGCAGTACTTC. The chain links TRBV12-3 or TRBV12-4 to TRBJ2-7; unclear D gene. V was shortened by 2 bases and J by 3 bases, with 5 bases between the two germline ends. The CDR3 is made up of 12 amino acids.

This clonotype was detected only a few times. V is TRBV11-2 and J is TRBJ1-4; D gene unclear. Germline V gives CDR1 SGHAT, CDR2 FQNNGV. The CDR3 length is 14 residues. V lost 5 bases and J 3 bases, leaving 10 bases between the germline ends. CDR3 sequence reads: CASSLAGSNEKLFF. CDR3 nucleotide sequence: TGTGCCAGCAGCCTGGCAGGCTCTAATGAAAAACTGTTTTTT.

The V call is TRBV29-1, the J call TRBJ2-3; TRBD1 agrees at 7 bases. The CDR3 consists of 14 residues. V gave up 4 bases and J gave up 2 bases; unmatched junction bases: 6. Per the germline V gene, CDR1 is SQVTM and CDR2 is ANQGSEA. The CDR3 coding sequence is TGCAGCGTTGCCCGGGACAGTTACACAGATACGCAGTATTTT. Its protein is CSVARDSYTDTQYF.

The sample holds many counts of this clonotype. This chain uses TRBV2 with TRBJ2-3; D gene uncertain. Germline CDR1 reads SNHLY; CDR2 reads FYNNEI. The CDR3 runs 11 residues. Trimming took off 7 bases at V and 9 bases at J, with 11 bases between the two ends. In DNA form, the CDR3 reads TGTGCCAGCATGAAGGTCGGGACGCAGTATTTT. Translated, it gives CASMKVGTQYF.